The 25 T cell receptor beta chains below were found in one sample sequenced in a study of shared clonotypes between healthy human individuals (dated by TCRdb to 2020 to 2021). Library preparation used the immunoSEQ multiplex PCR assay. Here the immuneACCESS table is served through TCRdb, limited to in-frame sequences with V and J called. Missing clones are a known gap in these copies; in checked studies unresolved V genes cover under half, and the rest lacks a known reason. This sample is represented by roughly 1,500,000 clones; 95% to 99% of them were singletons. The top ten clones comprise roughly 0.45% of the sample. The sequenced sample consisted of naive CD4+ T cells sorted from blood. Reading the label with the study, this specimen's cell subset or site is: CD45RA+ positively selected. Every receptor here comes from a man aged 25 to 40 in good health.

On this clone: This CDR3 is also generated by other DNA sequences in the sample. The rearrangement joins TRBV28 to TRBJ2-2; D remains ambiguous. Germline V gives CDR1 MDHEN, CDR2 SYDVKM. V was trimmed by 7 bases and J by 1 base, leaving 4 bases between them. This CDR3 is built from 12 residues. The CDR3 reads CASTENTGELFF. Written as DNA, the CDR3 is TGTGCCAGCACCGAGAACACCGGGGAGCTGTTTTTT.

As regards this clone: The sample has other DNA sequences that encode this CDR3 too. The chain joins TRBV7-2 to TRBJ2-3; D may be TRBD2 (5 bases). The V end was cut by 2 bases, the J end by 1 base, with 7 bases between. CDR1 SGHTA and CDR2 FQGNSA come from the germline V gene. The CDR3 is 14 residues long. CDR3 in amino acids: CASSLRTGTDTQYF. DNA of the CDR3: TGTGCCAGCAGCTTAAGGACTGGCACAGATACGCAGTATTTT.

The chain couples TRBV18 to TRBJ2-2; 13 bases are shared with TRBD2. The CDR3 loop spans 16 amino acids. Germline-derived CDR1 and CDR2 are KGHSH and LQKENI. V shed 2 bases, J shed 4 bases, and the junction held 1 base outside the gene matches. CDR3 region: CASSPGLAGATGELFF. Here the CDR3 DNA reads TGTGCCAGCTCACCAGGACTAGCGGGAGCCACCGGGGAGCTGTTTTTT.

The CDR3 spells CASSLGGVEQYF. The CDR3 bases are TGTGCCAGCAGTTTAGGAGGGGTCGAGCAGTACTTC. J is TRBJ2-7 and V is TRBV28; D is perhaps TRBD2 (6 bases). Germline loops: CDR1 MDHEN, CDR2 SYDVKM. There are 12 residues in the CDR3. Trimming left V 2 bases short and J 6 bases short, with 8 bases between. The whole variable domain, remainder taken from reference TRBV28 and TRBJ2-7, is DVKVTQSSRYLVKRTGEKVFLECVQDMDHENMFWYRQDPGLGLRLIYFSYDVKMKEKGDIPEGYSVSREKKERFSLILESASTNQTSMYLCASSLGGVEQYFGPGTRLTVT.

The CDR3 sequence is CASSSLVQGIDTQYF. CDR3 nucleotide sequence: TGTGCCAGCAGCTCACTCGTTCAGGGAATAGATACGCAGTATTTT. V and J are TRBV9 and TRBJ2-3; tentatively, D is TRBD1 (5 bases). Germline CDR1 reads SGDLS; CDR2 reads YYNGEE. This CDR3 region has 15 residues. Trimming stripped 4 bases from V and 5 bases from J, with 17 bases between.

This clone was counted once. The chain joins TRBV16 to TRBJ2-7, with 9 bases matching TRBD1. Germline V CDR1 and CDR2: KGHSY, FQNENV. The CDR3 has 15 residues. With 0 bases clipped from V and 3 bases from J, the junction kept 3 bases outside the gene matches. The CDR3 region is CASSQSGTGIYEQYF. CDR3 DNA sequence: TGTGCCAGCAGCCAATCGGGGACAGGGATCTACGAGCAGTACTTC.

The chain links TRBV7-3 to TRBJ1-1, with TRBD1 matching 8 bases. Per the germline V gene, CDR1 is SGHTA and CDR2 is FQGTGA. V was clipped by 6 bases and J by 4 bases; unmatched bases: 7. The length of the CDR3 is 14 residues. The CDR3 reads CASSPRGRVTEAFF. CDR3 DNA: TGTGCCAGCAGTCCCAGGGGGCGGGTCACTGAAGCTTTCTTT.

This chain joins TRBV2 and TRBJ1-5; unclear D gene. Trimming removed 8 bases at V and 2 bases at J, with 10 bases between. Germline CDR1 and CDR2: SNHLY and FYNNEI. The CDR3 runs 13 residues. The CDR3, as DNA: TGTGCCAGCGCAGACATCGGCAATCAGCCCCAGCATTTT. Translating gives CASADIGNQPQHF.

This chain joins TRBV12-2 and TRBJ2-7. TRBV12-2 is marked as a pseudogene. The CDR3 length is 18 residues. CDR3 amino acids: CASRLPKGRLRGSYEQYF. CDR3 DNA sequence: TGTGCAAGTCGCTTACCAAAAGGACGCCTGAGGGGCTCCTACGAGCAGTACTTC.

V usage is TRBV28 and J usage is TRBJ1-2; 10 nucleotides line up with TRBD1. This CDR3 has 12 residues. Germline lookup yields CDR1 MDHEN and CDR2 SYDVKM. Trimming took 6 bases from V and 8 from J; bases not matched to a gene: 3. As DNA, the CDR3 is TGTGCCAGCAGGACAGGGGGCTGGGGCTACACCTTC. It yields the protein CASRTGGWGYTF.

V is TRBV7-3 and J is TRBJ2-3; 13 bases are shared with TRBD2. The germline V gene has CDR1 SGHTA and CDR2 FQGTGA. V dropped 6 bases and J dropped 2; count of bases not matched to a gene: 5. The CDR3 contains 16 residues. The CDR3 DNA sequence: TGTGCCAGCAGTCTGACTAGCGGGAGGCACACAGATACGCAGTATTTT. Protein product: CASSLTSGRHTDTQYF.

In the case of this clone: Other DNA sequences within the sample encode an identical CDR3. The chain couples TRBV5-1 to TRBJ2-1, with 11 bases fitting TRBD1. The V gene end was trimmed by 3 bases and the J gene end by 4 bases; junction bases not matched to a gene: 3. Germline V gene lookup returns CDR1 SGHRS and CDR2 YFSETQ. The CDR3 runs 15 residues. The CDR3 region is CASSSGTGGYNEQFF. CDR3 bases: TGCGCCAGCAGCTCCGGGACAGGGGGGTACAATGAGCAGTTCTTC.

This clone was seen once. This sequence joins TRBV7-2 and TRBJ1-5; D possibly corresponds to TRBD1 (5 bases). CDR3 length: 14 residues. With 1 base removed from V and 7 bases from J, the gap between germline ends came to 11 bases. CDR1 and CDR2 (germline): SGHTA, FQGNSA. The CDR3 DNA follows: TGTGCCAGCAGCTTAGTGGGGGGAGGGCAGCCCCAGCATTTT. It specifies CASSLVGGGQPQHF.

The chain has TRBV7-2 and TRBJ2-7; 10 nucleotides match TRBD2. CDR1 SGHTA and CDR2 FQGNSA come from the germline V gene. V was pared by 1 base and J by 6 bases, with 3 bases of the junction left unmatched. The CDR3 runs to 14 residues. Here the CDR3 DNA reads TGTGCCAGCAGCTTAGAACTAGCGGGGCGCGAGCAGTACTTC. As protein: CASSLELAGREQYF.

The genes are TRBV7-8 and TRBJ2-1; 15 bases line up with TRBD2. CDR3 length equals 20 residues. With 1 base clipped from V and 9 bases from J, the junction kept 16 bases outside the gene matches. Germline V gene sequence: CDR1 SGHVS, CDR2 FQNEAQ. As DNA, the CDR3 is TGTGCCAGCAGCTTAGAGAGAAGGACTAGCGGGAGGGCTCGGCACACTGAGCAGTTCTTC. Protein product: CASSLERRTSGRARHTEQFF.

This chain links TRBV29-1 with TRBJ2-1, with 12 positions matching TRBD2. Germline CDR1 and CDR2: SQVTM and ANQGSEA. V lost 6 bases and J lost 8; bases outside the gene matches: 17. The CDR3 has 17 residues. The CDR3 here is CSVRRVGLAGGLDEQFF. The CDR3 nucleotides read TGCAGCGTGAGGAGGGTCGGGCTAGCGGGAGGGCTGGATGAGCAGTTCTTC.

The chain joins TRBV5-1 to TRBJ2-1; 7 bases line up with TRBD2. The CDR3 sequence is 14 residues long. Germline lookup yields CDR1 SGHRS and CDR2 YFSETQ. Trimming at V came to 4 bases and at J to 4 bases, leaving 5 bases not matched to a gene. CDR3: CASSVTSQYNEQFF. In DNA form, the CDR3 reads TGCGCCAGCAGCGTGACTAGCCAGTACAATGAGCAGTTCTTC.

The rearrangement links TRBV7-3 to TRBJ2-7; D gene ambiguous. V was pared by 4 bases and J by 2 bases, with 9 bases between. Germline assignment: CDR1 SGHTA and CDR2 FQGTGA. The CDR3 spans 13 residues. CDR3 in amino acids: CASSYRATYEQYF. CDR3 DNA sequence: TGTGCCAGCAGCTACCGGGCAACCTACGAGCAGTACTTC.

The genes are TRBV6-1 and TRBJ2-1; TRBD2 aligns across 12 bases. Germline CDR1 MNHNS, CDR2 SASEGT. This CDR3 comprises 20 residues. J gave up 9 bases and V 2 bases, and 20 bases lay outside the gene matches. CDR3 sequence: CASSETDCRRLAGVSCEQFF. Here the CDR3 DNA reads TGTGCCAGCAGTGAAACGGACTGCAGGAGACTAGCGGGAGTGTCTTGTGAGCAGTTCTTC.

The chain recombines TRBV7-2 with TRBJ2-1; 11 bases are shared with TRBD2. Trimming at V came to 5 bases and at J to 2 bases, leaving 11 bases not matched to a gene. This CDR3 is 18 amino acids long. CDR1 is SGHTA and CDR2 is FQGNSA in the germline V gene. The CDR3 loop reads CASSRRLGLAETYNEQFF. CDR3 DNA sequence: TGTGCCAGCAGCCGGCGCTTGGGACTAGCGGAAACCTACAATGAGCAGTTCTTC.

The CDR3 sequence is CASSRARESGELFF. The CDR3 nucleotides are TGTGCCAGCAGCCGTGCCCGTGAGAGCGGGGAGCTGTTTTTT. V and J are TRBV11-3 and TRBJ2-2; D unclear. V lost 5 bases and J lost 7, with 14 bases in between. Germline-derived CDR1 and CDR2 are SGHNT and YENEEA. The CDR3 has 14 residues.

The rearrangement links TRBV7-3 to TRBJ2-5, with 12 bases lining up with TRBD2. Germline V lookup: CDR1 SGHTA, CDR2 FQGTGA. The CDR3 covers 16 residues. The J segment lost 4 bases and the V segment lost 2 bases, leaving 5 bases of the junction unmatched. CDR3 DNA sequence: TGTGCCAGCAGCTTATACCCTAGCGGGAGGGGAGAGACCCAGTACTTC. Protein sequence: CASSLYPSGRGETQYF.

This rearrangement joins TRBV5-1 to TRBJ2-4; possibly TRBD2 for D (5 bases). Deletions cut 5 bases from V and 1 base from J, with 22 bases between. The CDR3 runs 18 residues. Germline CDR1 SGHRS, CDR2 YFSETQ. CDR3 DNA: TGCGCCAGCAGTCTTGACAAGAGGGTGTATGGGGCCAAAAACATTCAGTACTTC. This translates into CASSLDKRVYGAKNIQYF.

CDR3 sequence: CASSQQQGSYTF. CDR3 DNA: TGTGCCAGCAGCCAGCAGCAGGGTAGCTACACCTTC. The gene calls are TRBV11-3 and TRBJ1-2; possibly TRBD1 for D (5 bases). Trimming took 5 bases from V and 9 from J, leaving 13 bases between them. Germline V gene sequence: CDR1 SGHNT, CDR2 YENEEA. CDR3 length equals 12 residues.

CDR3 DNA sequence: TGTGCCAGCAGCAAAGGATCACGTATCAGCAGCGAAGCTTTCTTT. Translated, it gives CASSKGSRISSEAFF. The chain employs TRBV21-1 and TRBJ1-1. TRBV21-1 is classified as a pseudogene. This CDR3 region has 15 residues.